This T cell receptor (beta chain) was recorded in a study of shared T cell receptors in the human thymus. Data came from immunoSEQ multiplex PCR; TCRdb stores just in-frame clones and leaves some out. The profile shows 700,000 or so clones, approximately 83% of them singletons. The V end lost 7 bases, the J end lost 2 bases, and 14 bases lay between the germline ends. The CDR3 is 15 residues long. Germline values: CDR1 MNHEY, CDR2 SVGAGI. This sample was also put to use in a study of human thymus T cells. That source reports: The sample donors, healthy Finnish infants, were having corrective surgery for congenital heart defects. Thymus pieces cut out during corrective heart surgery were the tissue that was used. Repertoires sampled from thymus and blood appeared biased in V and J gene usage. Related work showed strongly overlapping thymic repertoires across unrelated individuals.

The sequence was obtained from a girl less than two years old with a congenital heart defect. Sample: thymocytes. The chain carries TRBV6-5 and TRBJ2-2; no definite D call. For the CDR3, the DNA is TGTGCCAGCACCAGACGTCACAGAAACACCGGGGAGCTGTTTTTT. It encodes CASTRRHRNTGELFF.